This T cell receptor (beta chain) was identified in a study of blood T cell repertoires in COVID-19 (dated by TCRdb to about 2020). Describing the broader study: Samples from collaborators originated in the United States, Italy and Spain and spanned both the acute and convalescent phases of COVID-19. The material from the prospective study consisted of cDNA or gDNA derived from T cells, B-cell-depleted T cells, or PBMCs. Deeply sampled blood TCRbeta repertoires from subjects exposed to, actively infected with, or recovered from COVID-19 were included in the dataset. A freely available public database, intended as a resource for researchers studying the immune response to SARS-CoV-2, is where the repertoires were released. The samples were drawn from two sources: the first 160 participants of the ongoing ImmuneRACE study, and over 1,000 subjects contributed by 6 global collaborators. Sample metadata almost always included a de-identified subject ID, COVID-19 status, age in years and sex. Where available, HLA class I and class II types were taken from metadata supplied by the sample provider and were not determined by assay-based typing. Findings and caveats that apply to the study as a whole: Clinical and demographic metadata were provided uncurated, with the amount varying by source and participant.

The CDR3 numbers 15 residues from cysteine through phenylalanine. Only CDR3 DNA remains: 45 bases, in frame from the first base. The germline V end is reduced by 7 bases and the J end by 2 bases; junction bases left unmatched: 7. According to the germline V gene (reference sequence), CDR1 reads MNHEY and CDR2 reads SMNVEV. TCRbeta CDR3 regions were amplified from genomic DNA using the immunoSEQ Assay, a bias-controlled multiplex PCR. As for how the authors treated the data: The number of nucleated cells in each sample was estimated by amplification of reference gene primers within the assay. Sequence reads were collapsed and filtered to measure the absolute abundance of every unique TCRbeta CDR3 rearrangement. Productive Simpson clonality was computed per sample as the square root of Simpson's diversity index over productive rearrangements. TCRdb stores this immuneACCESS table with in-frame sequences only. Part of the clones is absent; in the studies checked, under half of the shortfall reflects unresolved V genes, and no reason is known for the rest. From that table come the V and J calls and clone size; the DNA was used to work out D and trimming. The sample table contains 80,000 or so clones; only one count was recorded for about nine tenths of them. Roughly 1% of the sample comes from the top ten.

On this clone itself: What this receptor recognizes is not known. The sample holds no much larger clone one base away, and base qualities are not on file.

The collaborating institutions used their own protocols to collect whole blood in K2EDTA tubes. Collaborator samples were shipped for TCRbeta analysis as frozen whole blood, isolated PBMCs, or DNA extracted from either sample type. This TCR derives from a woman between 50 and 59 years old in a cohort sampled during active COVID-19. The specimen was peripheral blood. The rearranged segments are TRBV27 and TRBJ2-1; TRBD2 fits 8 bases in the junction. In nucleotide form, the sequence is TGTGCCAGCAAACCGGGACTAGGGCCCTACAATGAGCAGTTCTTC. It encodes CASKPGLGPYNEQFF.